A selection of T cell receptor beta chains follows, all from one sample in a study of regulatory T cells in long-lasting Graves disease. From the multiplex PCR reads, TCRdb called clonotypes with MiXCR, one entry per CDR3 protein. The repertoire consists of more than 300,000 distinct CDR3 sequences, with approximately 25% occurring once and the leading ten covering 25% to 30%. The sequenced sample was peripheral blood mononuclear cells (PBMCs), obtained when the disease was refractory, from a patient treated with antithyroid drugs. The receptors come from a woman aged 40 to 55 with Graves disease. Both conserved end residues are part of each CDR3. D genes are given only for firm matches. Only part of the rows carry a size: once, few, many, or a class if the clone is expanded.

CDR3aa: CASGQGFPNEKLFF; CDR3nt: TGTGCCAGTGGACAGGGCTTCCCTAATGAAAAACTGTTTTTT; j_gene: TRBJ1-4; v_gene: TRBV28; d_gene: TRBD1; abundance: .
CDR3aa: CASSVGTGASYEQYF; CDR3nt: TGTGCCAGTAGTGTAGGGACAGGGGCGTCCTACGAGCAGTACTTC; j_gene: TRBJ2-7; v_gene: TRBV19; d_gene: TRBD1; abundance: .
CDR3aa: CASRGPGTHSSYEQYF; CDR3nt: TGTGCCAGCAGGGGGCCAGGGACACACAGCTCCTACGAGCAGTACTTC; j_gene: TRBJ2-7; v_gene: TRBV2; d_gene: .; abundance: many
CDR3aa: CASHTTGGQPQHF; CDR3nt: TGTGCCTCGCATACCACAGGTGGGCAGCCCCAGCATTTT; j_gene: TRBJ1-5; v_gene: TRBV2; d_gene: .; abundance: many
CDR3aa: CASKSLLEPQHF; CDR3nt: TGTGCCAGCAAAAGTCTTCTCGAGCCCCAGCATTTT; j_gene: TRBJ1-5; v_gene: TRBV28; d_gene: .; abundance: .
CDR3aa: CASSTTDRISYEQYF; CDR3nt: TGTGCCAGCAGTACTACGGACAGGATCTCCTACGAGCAGTACTTC; j_gene: TRBJ2-7; v_gene: TRBV12-3/TRBV12-4; d_gene: TRBD1; abundance: many
CDR3aa: CASSVPGIYGYTF; CDR3nt: TGTGCCAGCAGTGTCCCGGGGATCTATGGCTACACCTTC; j_gene: TRBJ1-2; v_gene: TRBV9; d_gene: .; abundance: few
CDR3aa: CASSSVFGLAGGRNIQYF; CDR3nt: TGTGCCAGCAGCTCTGTCTTCGGACTAGCGGGGGGGAGAAACATTCAGTACTTC; j_gene: TRBJ2-4; v_gene: TRBV11-2; d_gene: TRBD2; abundance: few
CDR3aa: CASSQAGAETYEQYF; CDR3nt: TGTGCCAGCAGCCAGGCCGGGGCGGAAACCTACGAGCAGTACTTC; j_gene: TRBJ2-7; v_gene: TRBV3-1; d_gene: .; abundance: few
CDR3aa: CASSLEGRRTDTQYF; CDR3nt: TGTGCCAGCAGCTTAGAAGGAAGAAGGACAGATACGCAGTATTTT; j_gene: TRBJ2-3; v_gene: TRBV11-2; d_gene: .; abundance: .
CDR3aa: CASRLTGGYNEQFF; CDR3nt: TGTGCCAGCAGGTTGACAGGGGGGTACAATGAGCAGTTCTTC; j_gene: TRBJ2-1; v_gene: TRBV7-9; d_gene: TRBD1; abundance: few
CDR3aa: CASSLAGSSSYEQYF; CDR3nt: TGTGCCAGCAGTTTGGCGGGATCAAGCTCCTACGAGCAGTACTTC; j_gene: TRBJ2-7; v_gene: TRBV28; d_gene: .; abundance: many
CDR3aa: CSARDLNLNQPQHF; CDR3nt: TGCAGTGCTAGAGATTTAAACCTTAATCAGCCCCAGCATTTT; j_gene: TRBJ1-5; v_gene: TRBV20-1; d_gene: .; abundance: .
CDR3aa: CASRRQNSNQPQHF; CDR3nt: TGTGCCAGCCGAAGACAGAATAGCAATCAGCCCCAGCATTTT; j_gene: TRBJ1-5; v_gene: TRBV6-1; d_gene: .; abundance: .
CDR3aa: CASSLGGTRFTTDTQYF; CDR3nt: TGTGCCAGCAGTTTAGGTGGGACTCGTTTTACCACAGATACGCAGTATTTT; j_gene: TRBJ2-3; v_gene: TRBV28; d_gene: .; abundance: .
CDR3aa: CASSPGPGTEAFF; CDR3nt: TGTGCCAGCAGCCCCGGCCCGGGGACTGAAGCTTTCTTT; j_gene: TRBJ1-1; v_gene: TRBV7-3; d_gene: .; abundance: .
CDR3aa: CASSLRTGSRFETQYF; CDR3nt: TGTGCCAGCAGCTTACGGACAGGCTCGAGGTTTGAGACCCAGTACTTC; j_gene: TRBJ2-5; v_gene: TRBV7-2; d_gene: TRBD1; abundance: many
CDR3aa: CASSLVNVGWNSPLHF; CDR3nt: TGTGCCAGCAGCTTAGTTAATGTCGGGTGGAATTCACCCCTCCACTTT; j_gene: TRBJ1-6; v_gene: TRBV11-2; d_gene: .; abundance: few
CDR3aa: CASSLPTGGNQPQHF; CDR3nt: TGTGCCAGCAGTCTACCGACAGGGGGCAATCAGCCCCAGCATTTT; j_gene: TRBJ1-5; v_gene: TRBV28; d_gene: TRBD1; abundance: few
CDR3aa: CASSQGSAANTEAFF; CDR3nt: TGTGCCAGCAGCCAGGGTTCGGCAGCGAACACTGAAGCTTTCTTT; j_gene: TRBJ1-1; v_gene: TRBV5-6; d_gene: .; abundance: .
CDR3aa: CASSLYRSSEPQHF; CDR3nt: TGTGCCAGCAGTTTATACAGGTCTTCCGAGCCCCAGCATTTT; j_gene: TRBJ1-5; v_gene: TRBV28; d_gene: .; abundance: many
CDR3aa: CASSPSGMNTEAFF; CDR3nt: TGTGCCAGCAGTCCCTCGGGGATGAACACTGAAGCTTTCTTT; j_gene: TRBJ1-1; v_gene: TRBV12-3/TRBV12-4; d_gene: .; abundance: many